Below, 4 T cell receptor beta chains from the same sample are listed, as sequenced in a study of shared clonotypes between healthy human individuals. CD45RO-negative, CCR7-selected cells formed the naive CD8 fraction, which excluded terminally differentiated effector memory CD45RA+ cells. Repertoires were generated with immunoSEQ multiplex PCR, while TCRdb's copy carries only in-frame clones and drops some. Altogether around 2.1 million clones are present, about 93% being singletons, with the ten largest covering under 2%. Sequenced input: naive CD8+ T cells from PBMCs. These receptors all stem from a man aged 18 to 30 in good health. Some clones in this sample may be carry-over from other donors' samples.

This clone was observed a single time. This CDR3 is also generated by other DNA sequences in the sample. The chain uses TRBV27 and TRBJ1-2; D ambiguous. In germline, CDR1 is MNHEY, CDR2 SMNVEV (reference sequence). Trimming left V 3 bases short and J 5 bases short, with 10 bases between. The CDR3 has 13 residues. Here the CDR3 DNA reads TGTGCCAGCAGTTTTGGCCTCGGGTATGGCTACACCTTC. It yields the protein CASSFGLGYGYTF.

The chain joins TRBV7-9 to TRBJ2-2; D is possibly TRBD2 (5 bases). V lost 2 bases to trimming and J lost 2 bases, with 12 bases between them. Germline CDR1 is SEHNR and CDR2 is FQNEAQ (reference sequence). This CDR3 is 16 amino acids long. As DNA, the CDR3 is TGTGCCAGCAGCTTAAAGTCCGGACTTAACACCGGGGAGCTGTTTTTT. Its protein product is CASSLKSGLNTGELFF.

The rearrangement joins TRBV7-2 to TRBJ1-2, with D possibly being TRBD1 (5 bases). Trimming pared 6 bases from V and 2 bases from J, leaving 10 bases between. Germline V gene lookup returns CDR1 SGHTA and CDR2 FQGNSA. The CDR3 is 13 residues long. This CDR3 is CASRARDNYGYTF. The CDR3 nucleotides are TGTGCCAGCAGGGCCCGGGACAACTATGGCTACACCTTC.

Here the CDR3 DNA reads TGTGCCAGCAGCTTAGAATTTGCAACTAATGAAAAACTGTTTTTT. Amino acid sequence: CASSLEFATNEKLFF. The V call is TRBV7-9, the J call TRBJ1-4; D not resolved. The CDR3 contains 15 residues. Per the germline V gene, CDR1 is SEHNR and CDR2 is FQNEAQ (reference sequence). V shed 1 base and J shed 0 bases, with 6 bases lying between them.